One and the same sample provided the 32 T cell receptor beta chains below, sequenced in a study of cytomegalovirus exposure and HLA in healthy donors. The primer mix had 60 Vbeta and 13 Jbeta primers. The table came from immunoSEQ multiplex PCR; TCRdb's copy has only in-frame clones and leaves some out. The sample has about 150,000 clones, around 74% seen once. Sequenced material: PBMCs. These receptors were taken from a man between 18 and 35 years old in good health and CMV-seropositive.

The chain carries TRBV28 and TRBJ2-1; D gene uncertain. V was shortened by 2 bases and J by 1 base, with 6 bases between the two germline ends. Germline values: CDR1 MDHEN, CDR2 SYDVKM. The CDR3 is 14 amino acids. The CDR3 bases are TGTGCCAGCAGTTTAATGCAGTCCTACAATGAGCAGTTCTTC. Its translation: CASSLMQSYNEQFF. The full variable domain, its missing parts supplied by reference TRBV28 and TRBJ2-1, is DVKVTQSSRYLVKRTGEKVFLECVQDMDHENMFWYRQDPGLGLRLIYFSYDVKMKEKGDIPEGYSVSREKKERFSLILESASTNQTSMYLCASSLMQSYNEQFFGPGTRLTVL.

The chain couples TRBV5-6 to TRBJ2-3; 12 bases are shared with TRBD2. Germline CDR1 and CDR2: SGHDT and YYEEEE. The CDR3 has 14 residues. The J segment lost 6 bases and the V segment lost 4 bases, leaving 3 bases of the junction unmatched. In DNA, the CDR3 is TGTGCCAGCAGCCTAGCGGGGGGGCTGGATACGCAGTATTTT. This translates into CASSLAGGLDTQYF. Full variable domain (rest looked up from reference TRBV5-6 and TRBJ2-3): DAGVTQSPTHLIKTRGQQVTLRCSPKSGHDTVSWYQQALGQGPQFIFQYYEEEERQRGNFPDRFSGHQFPNYSSELNVNALLLGDSALYLCASSLAGGLDTQYFGPGTRLTVL.

The chain uses TRBV14 and TRBJ1-1; D is unclear. Trimming took 4 bases from V and 4 from J, leaving 10 bases between them. CDR3 length: 13 amino acids. CDR1 is SGHDN, CDR2 FVKESK, per germline. CDR3 DNA: TGTGCCAGCAGCCGGTACTTTACCACTGAAGCTTTCTTT. It is translated as CASSRYFTTEAFF.

This chain connects TRBV9 to TRBJ2-7; TRBD2 aligns across 10 bases. After removal of 4 bases from V and 7 bases from J, the junction contained 8 bases not matched to a gene. From germline, CDR1 is SGDLS and CDR2 YYNGEE. CDR3 length: 14 residues. CDR3 region: CASSPRERGGEQYF. CDR3 DNA sequence: TGTGCCAGCAGCCCCCGGGAGCGGGGGGGAGAGCAGTACTTC.

The CDR3 is CASSVGALAGAGEQYF. CDR3 coding DNA: TGTGCCAGCAGCGTAGGGGCCCTAGCGGGAGCTGGTGAGCAGTACTTC. The genes are TRBV9 and TRBJ2-7, with 10 bases matching TRBD2. The CDR3 covers 16 residues. J lost 7 bases, V lost 0 bases, and 10 bases had no gene match. Germline CDR1 SGDLS, CDR2 YYNGEE.

The V and J genes are TRBV7-9 and TRBJ2-1, with a weak D call TRBD1 (6 bases). Trimming took 4 bases from V and 1 from J, leaving 11 bases between them. The CDR3 covers 15 residues. The germline V gene has CDR1 SEHNR and CDR2 FQNEAQ (reference sequence). CDR3 nucleotides: TGTGCCAGCAGCTCCGGACAGTTATCCTACAATGAGCAGTTCTTC. Translated: CASSSGQLSYNEQFF.

The chain employs TRBV2 and TRBJ2-7, with a weak D call TRBD2 (5 bases). Trimming took 5 bases from V and 1 from J, leaving 18 bases between them. Germline CDR1 reads SNHLY; CDR2 reads FYNNEI. CDR3 length: 16 amino acids. The CDR3 DNA follows: TGTGCCAGCAGTTCCCCGGGGATAGCTGATTCCTACGAGCAGTACTTC. Its translation: CASSSPGIADSYEQYF. Together with reference TRBV2 and TRBJ2-7, the CDR3 gives the full variable domain: EPEVTQTPSHQVTQMGQEVILRCVPISNHLYFYWYRQILGQKVEFLVSFYNNEISEKSEIFDDQFSVERPDGSNFTLKIRSTKLEDSAMYFCASSSPGIADSYEQYFGPGTRLTVT.

The chain combines TRBV6-5 with TRBJ1-5; weak D call: TRBD1 (5 bases). Trimming took 9 bases from V and 7 from J, leaving 13 bases between them. Germline assignment: CDR1 MNHEY and CDR2 SVGAGI. This CDR3 has 12 amino acids. In DNA form, the CDR3 reads TGTGCCAGTGCGGGGCCTGGGCAGCCCCAGCATTTT. Amino acid sequence: CASAGPGQPQHF.

This chain links TRBV28 with TRBJ1-1, with a weak D call TRBD1 (5 bases). The CDR3 is 15 amino acids. Trimming stripped 5 bases from V and 1 base from J, with 14 bases between. Germline V lookup: CDR1 MDHEN, CDR2 SYDVKM. The CDR3 sequence is CASSLGGAQNTEAFF. CDR3 nucleotide sequence: TGTGCCAGCAGTCTCGGAGGGGCCCAGAACACTGAAGCTTTCTTT.

V gene TRBV28 combines with J gene TRBJ2-5, with 7 positions matching TRBD1. The germline V gene encodes CDR1 MDHEN and CDR2 SYDVKM. CDR3 length: 15 residues. Unmatched junction bases numbered 10, after V lost 4 bases and J lost 5 bases. DNA for the CDR3: TGTGCCAGCAGTTGGACAGGAGTAATTGGGGAGACCCAGTACTTC. Translated: CASSWTGVIGETQYF.

Comments on this clone: The junction departs from germline at one end; a sequencing error may be responsible. The V call is TRBV7-9, the J call TRBJ1-1; 8 bases match TRBD1. In germline, CDR1 is SEHNR, CDR2 FQNEAQ (reference sequence). The CDR3 loop spans 12 amino acids. The chain's CDR3 is CSSSRGQGEAFF. The CDR3 DNA reads as TGTTCCAGCAGTCGAGGACAGGGAGAAGCTTTCTTT. The whole variable domain, remainder taken from reference TRBV7-9 and TRBJ1-1, is DTGVSQNPRHKITKRGQNVTFRCDPISEHNRLYWYRQTLGQGPEFLTYFQNEAQLEKSRLLSDRFSAERPKGSFSTLEIQRTEQGDSAMYLCSSSRGQGEAFFGQGTRLTVV.

The chain is built from TRBV6-1 and TRBJ1-2; 7 bases line up with TRBD1. This CDR3 contains 15 residues. Germline CDR1 and CDR2: MNHNS and SASEGT. The J segment lost 5 bases and the V segment lost 8 bases, leaving 14 bases of the junction unmatched. For the CDR3, the DNA is TGTGCCAGCGGCCGGGACAGTGCTGTTGGGTATGGCTACACCTTC. Amino acid sequence: CASGRDSAVGYGYTF.

The chain links TRBV18 to TRBJ1-6; D gene uncertain. The CDR3 sequence is 14 residues long. Germline assignment: CDR1 KGHSH and CDR2 LQKENI. The V end was cut by 5 bases, the J end by 7 bases, with 12 bases between. CDR3 in amino acids: CASSESRGNSPLHF. The CDR3 nucleotides are TGTGCCAGCTCAGAAAGCCGGGGAAATTCACCCCTCCACTTT.

The chain recombines TRBV11-3 with TRBJ2-7; 7 bases agree with TRBD1. CDR3 length equals 13 residues. Looked up from germline, CDR1 is SGHNT and CDR2 is YENEEA. V lost 1 base, J lost 4 bases, and 1 base stayed unmatched. CDR3 sequence (DNA): TGTGCCAGCAGCTTAGCACAGGGGTACGAGCAGTACTTC. The encoded protein is CASSLAQGYEQYF.

This clone was detected a few times. The chain couples TRBV7-3 to TRBJ1-1, with D possibly matching TRBD1 (5 bases). The V gene lost 2 bases and the J gene lost 3 bases, with 10 bases spanning the gap. Germline V lookup: CDR1 SGHTA, CDR2 FQGTGA. The CDR3 covers 14 residues. The CDR3 DNA sequence: TGTGCCAGCAGCTTACAGGGAAGGTACACTGAAGCTTTCTTT. This translates into CASSLQGRYTEAFF.

The CDR3 loop reads CASSPYQGVGQPQHF. CDR3 DNA sequence: TGTGCCAGCTCACCATATCAAGGGGTCGGTCAGCCCCAGCATTTT. The rearrangement uses TRBV18 and TRBJ1-5; tentatively, D is TRBD1 (5 bases). V was cut by 2 bases and J by 6 bases, with 14 bases left in between. This CDR3 comprises 15 residues. Per the germline V gene, CDR1 is KGHSH and CDR2 is LQKENI. Filled out from reference TRBV18 and TRBJ1-5, the complete variable domain reads NAGVMQNPRHLVRRRGQEARLRCSPMKGHSHVYWYRQLPEEGLKFMVYLQKENIIDESGMPKERFSAEFPKEGPSILRIQQVVRGDSAAYFCASSPYQGVGQPQHFGDGTRLSIL.

The rearrangement joins TRBV19 to TRBJ1-1, with TRBD1 matching over 9 bases. The CDR3 is 15 residues long. Germline V gene data show CDR1 as LNHDA and CDR2 as SQIVND (reference sequence). Unmatched junction bases numbered 6, after V lost 5 bases and J lost 2 bases. DNA of the CDR3: TGTGCCAGTAGTTGGGACAGGGATTCCAACACTGAAGCTTTCTTT. Protein: CASSWDRDSNTEAFF.

V gene TRBV9 combines with J gene TRBJ2-5, with 9 bases matching TRBD2. This CDR3 has 16 residues. Germline loops: CDR1 SGDLS, CDR2 YYNGEE. Trimming at V came to 3 bases and at J to 5 bases, leaving 11 bases not matched to a gene. CDR3 region: CASSGSSGLAGETQYF. The CDR3 nucleotides are TGTGCCAGCAGCGGAAGTTCGGGACTAGCCGGGGAGACCCAGTACTTC.

The chain uses TRBV10-1 and TRBJ2-3, with TRBD1 as a possible D gene (6 bases). This CDR3 region has 13 residues. V lost 5 bases, J lost 5 bases, and 11 bases lay in between. Germline V gene data show CDR1 as WNHNN and CDR2 as SYGVQD (reference sequence). CDR3 sequence reads: CASSPTGRDTQYF. CDR3 nucleotide sequence: TGCGCCAGCAGTCCGACAGGTCGAGATACGCAGTATTTT.

V is TRBV5-4 and J is TRBJ2-1; 7 bases are shared with TRBD2. The V and J ends lost 6 bases and 6 bases, in that order; junction bases with no gene match: 15. The germline gives CDR1 SGHNT, CDR2 YYREEE (reference sequence). The CDR3 extends over 16 amino acids. CDR3 sequence reads: CASTPPSGLGSNEQFF. The CDR3 nucleotides read TGTGCCAGCACCCCCCCTAGCGGATTGGGGTCCAATGAGCAGTTCTTC.

V is TRBV5-1 and J is TRBJ1-6, with 7 bases matching TRBD1. Germline V gives CDR1 SGHRS, CDR2 YFSETQ. The CDR3 has 19 amino acids. V trimming: 3 bases; J trimming: 4 bases; junction bases outside the gene matches: 16. The CDR3 here is CASSSGTASGATYNSPLHF. The CDR3 DNA reads TGCGCCAGCAGCTCCGGGACAGCCTCGGGGGCAACGTATAATTCACCCCTCCACTTT.

The chain employs TRBV5-6 and TRBJ1-1, with 7 nucleotides matching TRBD1. J gave up 5 bases and V 2 bases, and 9 bases lay outside the gene matches. The CDR3 consists of 15 residues. Per the germline V gene, CDR1 is SGHDT and CDR2 is YYEEEE. The CDR3 protein is CASSFIGGGRTEAFF. DNA of the CDR3: TGTGCCAGCAGCTTCATAGGGGGCGGGAGGACTGAAGCTTTCTTT.

V is TRBV7-2 and J is TRBJ1-2, with 8 nucleotides matching TRBD1. The CDR3 has 15 residues. V trimming: 1 base; J trimming: 4 bases; junction bases outside the gene matches: 5. Germline V gives CDR1 SGHTA, CDR2 FQGNSA. The CDR3 bases are TGTGCCAGCAGCTTAGGGCCGGACAGGGTCTATGGCTACACCTTC. Translated: CASSLGPDRVYGYTF.

The chain has TRBV6-5 and TRBJ2-7, with 8 bases lining up with TRBD1. The ends lost 2 bases at V and 3 bases at J; junction bases unmatched: 3. The CDR3 sequence is 14 residues long. Germline CDR1 is MNHEY and CDR2 is SVGAGI. The CDR3 here is CASSYAGTGYEQYF. Here the CDR3 DNA reads TGTGCCAGCAGTTACGCCGGGACAGGCTACGAGCAGTACTTC.

V gene TRBV6-6 combines with J gene TRBJ1-6, with D maybe TRBD1 (6 bases). The germline gives CDR1 MNHNY, CDR2 SVGAGI (reference sequence). CDR3 size: 13 residues. The V end lost 7 bases, the J end lost 12 bases, and 16 bases lay between the germline ends. The CDR3 spells CASTLMTGEPLHF. DNA of the CDR3: TGTGCCAGCACCCTAATGACAGGAGAACCCCTCCACTTT.

This chain links TRBV30 with TRBJ1-5; 8 nucleotides match TRBD1. This CDR3 is built from 16 residues. Germline V CDR1 and CDR2: GTSNPN, SVGIG (reference sequence). Trimming at V came to 1 base and at J to 2 bases, leaving 7 bases not matched to a gene. CDR3 DNA sequence: TGTGCCTGGAGTGAATGGACAGGGTCAGGCAATCAGCCCCAGCATTTT. This encodes CAWSEWTGSGNQPQHF.

This clone has just a few counts. The chain links TRBV28 to TRBJ1-5; D is ambiguous. The CDR3 covers 15 residues. CDR1 is MDHEN, CDR2 SYDVKM, per germline. Trimming shortened V by 6 bases and J by 7 bases, and 19 bases separated the two germline ends. The CDR3 sequence: CASSTPLDVQQPQHF. The CDR3 DNA reads as TGTGCCAGCAGCACACCACTAGATGTCCAGCAGCCCCAGCATTTT.

This clone was detected only a few times. This sequence joins TRBV29-1 and TRBJ1-2; TRBD1 aligns across 7 bases. The V and J ends lost 3 bases and 4 bases, in that order; junction bases with no gene match: 11. The CDR3 extends over 15 amino acids. Per germline, CDR1 SQVTM and CDR2 ANQGSEA. The CDR3 here is CSVESPGGRGYGYTF. Here the CDR3 DNA reads TGCAGCGTTGAGTCTCCAGGGGGAAGGGGCTATGGCTACACCTTC.

The count of this clone is one. V usage is TRBV14 and J usage is TRBJ1-2; possibly TRBD1 for D (5 bases). The CDR3 covers 13 residues. V was pared by 4 bases and J by 4 bases, with 10 bases between. Germline values: CDR1 SGHDN, CDR2 FVKESK. As DNA, the CDR3 is TGTGCCAGCAGCCTACGCGGGACCTATGGCTACACCTTC. Its translation is CASSLRGTYGYTF. The whole variable domain, filled in from reference TRBV14 and TRBJ1-2, reads EAGVTQFPSHSVIEKGQTVTLRCDPISGHDNLYWYRRVMGKEIKFLLHFVKESKQDESGMPNNRFLAERTGGTYSTLKVQPAELEDSGVYFCASSLRGTYGYTFGSGTRLTVV.

This chain connects TRBV28 to TRBJ2-7; perhaps TRBD1 as D (8 bases). The V end lost 9 bases, the J end lost 4 bases, and 28 bases lay between the germline ends. Germline V gene sequence: CDR1 MDHEN, CDR2 SYDVKM. The CDR3 is 17 amino acids. The CDR3 loop reads CASQGQGERDYRYEQYF. In nucleotides, the CDR3 is TGTGCCAGTCAAGGACAGGGAGAGCGGGATTACAGGTACGAGCAGTACTTC. Based on the CDR3 plus reference TRBV28 and TRBJ2-7, the full variable domain is DVKVTQSSRYLVKRTGEKVFLECVQDMDHENMFWYRQDPGLGLRLIYFSYDVKMKEKGDIPEGYSVSREKKERFSLILESASTNQTSMYLCASQGQGERDYRYEQYFGPGTRLTVT.

This chain links TRBV9 with TRBJ2-3, with D uncertain. With 2 bases removed from V and 4 bases from J, the gap between germline ends came to 14 bases. The CDR3 totals 15 residues. CDR1 is SGDLS, CDR2 YYNGEE, per germline. For the CDR3, the DNA is TGTGCCAGCAGCGTCGGCTCGGTAGCCGCAGATACGCAGTATTTT. Its translation: CASSVGSVAADTQYF.

The V gene is TRBV5-1, the J gene TRBJ1-6, with D possibly TRBD1 on 6 matching bases. Germline V gene data show CDR1 as SGHRS and CDR2 as YFSETQ. This CDR3 spans 16 amino acids. V was cut by 6 bases and J by 7 bases, with 20 bases left in between. CDR3 bases: TGCGCCAGCAACCCTTCAGGGGCATATCACAATTCACCCCTCCACTTT. Its protein product is CASNPSGAYHNSPLHF.